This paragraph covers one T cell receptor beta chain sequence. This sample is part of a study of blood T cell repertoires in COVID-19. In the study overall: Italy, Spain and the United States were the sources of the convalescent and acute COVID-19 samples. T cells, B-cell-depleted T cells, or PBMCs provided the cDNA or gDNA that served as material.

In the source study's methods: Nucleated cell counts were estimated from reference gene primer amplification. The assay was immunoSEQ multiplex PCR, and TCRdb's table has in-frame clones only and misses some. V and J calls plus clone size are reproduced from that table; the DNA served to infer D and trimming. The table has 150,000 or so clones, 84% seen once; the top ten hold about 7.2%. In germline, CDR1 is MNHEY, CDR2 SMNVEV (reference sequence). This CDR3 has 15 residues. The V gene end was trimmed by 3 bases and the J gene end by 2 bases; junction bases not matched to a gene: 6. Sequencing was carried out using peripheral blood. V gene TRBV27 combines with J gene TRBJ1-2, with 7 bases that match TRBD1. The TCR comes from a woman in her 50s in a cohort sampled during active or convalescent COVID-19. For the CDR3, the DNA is TGTGCCAGCAGTTTCCGCCGGGGACAGAACTATGGCTACACCTTC. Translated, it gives CASSFRRGQNYGYTF.